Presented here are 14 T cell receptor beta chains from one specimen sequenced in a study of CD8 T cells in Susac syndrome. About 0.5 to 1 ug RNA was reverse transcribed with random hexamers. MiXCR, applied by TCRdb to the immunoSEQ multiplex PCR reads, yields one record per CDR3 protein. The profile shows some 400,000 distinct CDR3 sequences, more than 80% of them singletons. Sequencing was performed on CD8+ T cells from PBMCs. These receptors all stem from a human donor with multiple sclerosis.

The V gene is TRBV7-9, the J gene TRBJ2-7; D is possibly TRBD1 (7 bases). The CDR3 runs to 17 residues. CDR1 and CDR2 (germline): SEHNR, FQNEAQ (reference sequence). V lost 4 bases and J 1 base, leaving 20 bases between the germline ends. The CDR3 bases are TGTGCCAGCAGCTGGGTTATGGGCGGGACAGCATCCTACGAGCAGTACTTC. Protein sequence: CASSWVMGGTASYEQYF.

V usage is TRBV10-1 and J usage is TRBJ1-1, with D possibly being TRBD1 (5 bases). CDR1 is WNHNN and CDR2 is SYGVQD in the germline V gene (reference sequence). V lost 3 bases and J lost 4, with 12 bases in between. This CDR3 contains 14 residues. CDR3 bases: TGCGCCAGCAGTGATTCGGGACTAGGCACTGAAGCTTTCTTT. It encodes CASSDSGLGTEAFF.

CDR3 nucleotides: TGCAGCGCCTCCCCCGGTAGCAATCAGCCCCAGCATTTT. Amino acid sequence: CSASPGSNQPQHF. The chain employs TRBV29-1 and TRBJ1-5; no firm D call. CDR1 is SQVTM, CDR2 ANQGSEA, per germline. Trimming shortened V by 7 bases and J by 0 bases, and 10 bases separated the two germline ends. The CDR3 runs 13 residues.

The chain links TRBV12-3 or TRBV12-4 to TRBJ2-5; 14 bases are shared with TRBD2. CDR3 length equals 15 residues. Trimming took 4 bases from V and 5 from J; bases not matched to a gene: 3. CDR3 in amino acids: CASSSGLAGDETQYF. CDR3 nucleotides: TGTGCCAGCAGTTCGGGACTAGCGGGAGATGAGACCCAGTACTTC.

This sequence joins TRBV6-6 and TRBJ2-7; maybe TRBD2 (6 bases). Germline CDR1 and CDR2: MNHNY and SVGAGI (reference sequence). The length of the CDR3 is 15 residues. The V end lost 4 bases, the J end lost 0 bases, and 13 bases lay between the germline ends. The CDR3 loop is CASSSDYHSSYEQYF. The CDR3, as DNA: TGTGCCAGCAGTTCGGACTACCACTCCTCCTACGAGCAGTACTTC.

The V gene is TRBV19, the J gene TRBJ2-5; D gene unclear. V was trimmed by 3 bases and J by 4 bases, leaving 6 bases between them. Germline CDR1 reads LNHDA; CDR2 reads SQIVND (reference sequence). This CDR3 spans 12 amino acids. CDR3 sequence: CASSMPLETQYF. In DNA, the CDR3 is TGTGCCAGTAGTATGCCCTTAGAGACCCAGTACTTC.

The CDR3 bases are TGTGCCAGCAGACCGGGACAGGGGGCCGTCGGGGAGCTGTTTTTT. Its protein product is CASRPGQGAVGELFF. The chain combines TRBV6-1 with TRBJ2-2; 12 nucleotides agree with TRBD1. From germline, CDR1 is MNHNS and CDR2 SASEGT. J gave up 7 bases and V 6 bases, and 6 bases lay outside the gene matches. The CDR3 spans 15 residues.

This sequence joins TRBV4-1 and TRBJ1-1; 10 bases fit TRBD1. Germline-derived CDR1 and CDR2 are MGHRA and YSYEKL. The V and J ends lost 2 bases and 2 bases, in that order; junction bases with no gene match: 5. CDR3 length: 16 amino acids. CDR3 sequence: CASSQTGTGVNTEAFF. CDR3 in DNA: TGCGCCAGCAGCCAAACCGGGACAGGGGTAAACACTGAAGCTTTCTTT.

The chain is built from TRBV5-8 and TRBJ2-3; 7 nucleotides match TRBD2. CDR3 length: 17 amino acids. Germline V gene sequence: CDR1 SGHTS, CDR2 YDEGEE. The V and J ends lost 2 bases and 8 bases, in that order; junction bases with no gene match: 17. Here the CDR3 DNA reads TGTGCCAGCAGCTTACCTTTGGCTCGGGCACAGCGGGGTACGCAGTATTTT. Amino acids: CASSLPLARAQRGTQYF.

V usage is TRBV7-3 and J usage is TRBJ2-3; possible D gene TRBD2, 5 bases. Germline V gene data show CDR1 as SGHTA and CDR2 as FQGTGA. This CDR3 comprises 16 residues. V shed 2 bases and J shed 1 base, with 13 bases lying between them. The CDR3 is CASSLFLAGGTDTQYF. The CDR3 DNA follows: TGTGCCAGCAGCTTATTCCTAGCAGGCGGCACAGATACGCAGTATTTT.

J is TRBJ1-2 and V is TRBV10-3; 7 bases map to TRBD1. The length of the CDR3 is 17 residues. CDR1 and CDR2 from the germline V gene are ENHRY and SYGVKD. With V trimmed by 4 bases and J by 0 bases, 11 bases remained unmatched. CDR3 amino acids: CAISGDREVLTNYGYTF. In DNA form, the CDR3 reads TGTGCCATCAGTGGGGACAGAGAGGTTCTAACTAACTATGGCTACACCTTC.

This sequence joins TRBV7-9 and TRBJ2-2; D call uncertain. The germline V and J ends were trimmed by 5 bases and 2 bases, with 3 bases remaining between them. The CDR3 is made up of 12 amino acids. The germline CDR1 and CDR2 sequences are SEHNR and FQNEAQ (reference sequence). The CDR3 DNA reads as TGTGCCAGCAGCCATAACACCGGGGAGCTGTTTTTT. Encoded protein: CASSHNTGELFF.

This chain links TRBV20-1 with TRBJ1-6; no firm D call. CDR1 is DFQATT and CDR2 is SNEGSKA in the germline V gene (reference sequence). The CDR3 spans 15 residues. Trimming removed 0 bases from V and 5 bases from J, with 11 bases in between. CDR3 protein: CSARDLREHNSPLHF. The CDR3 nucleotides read TGCAGTGCTAGAGATCTCCGGGAGCATAATTCACCCCTCCACTTT.

CDR3 loop: CAWSWGRGTEAFF. The CDR3 bases are TGTGCCTGGAGCTGGGGGCGCGGCACTGAAGCTTTCTTT. This chain connects TRBV30 to TRBJ1-1; possible D gene TRBD1, 6 bases. Germline values: CDR1 GTSNPN, CDR2 SVGIG (reference sequence). The CDR3 extends over 13 amino acids. V was shortened by 3 bases and J by 4 bases, with 12 bases between the two germline ends.